The present entry profiles one TCR beta chain with its context. Its target is not known. This sample is part of a study of T cells after yellow fever vaccination. Study overall: Any fraction with a low cell number was prepared using SMART-Seq v4 Ultra Low Input. Broader study findings: Repertoires obtained by FACS sorting could include abundant clonotypes that entered as contaminants from the bulk population. Reappearance after the booster was seen for most primary-vaccination clones, at approximately 97% CD4 and 70% to 90% CD8.

CDR3 length: 16 amino acids. The junction had 9 bases not matched to a gene; V was cut back by 4 bases and J by 1 base. CDR1 and CDR2 from the germline V gene are SGDLS and YYNGEE. 5'RACE template switching produced TCR cDNA carrying a universal primer site and UMIs. TCRdb recomputed calls from the 5' RACE reads with MiXCR, one row per CDR3 protein. The table shows more than 350,000 distinct CDR3 sequences, with around a tenth occurring only once. The J gene is TRBJ2-3, the V gene TRBV9; 7 bases agree with TRBD1. This receptor was taken from a man aged 18 to 30 who received the YFV17D yellow fever vaccine. The specimen was PBMCs, collected on the day of the first yellow fever vaccination. The CDR3 protein is CASSIGTASRTDTQYF. The DNA of the CDR3 is TGTGCCAGCAGCATCGGGACAGCCTCCCGCACAGATACGCAGTATTTT.